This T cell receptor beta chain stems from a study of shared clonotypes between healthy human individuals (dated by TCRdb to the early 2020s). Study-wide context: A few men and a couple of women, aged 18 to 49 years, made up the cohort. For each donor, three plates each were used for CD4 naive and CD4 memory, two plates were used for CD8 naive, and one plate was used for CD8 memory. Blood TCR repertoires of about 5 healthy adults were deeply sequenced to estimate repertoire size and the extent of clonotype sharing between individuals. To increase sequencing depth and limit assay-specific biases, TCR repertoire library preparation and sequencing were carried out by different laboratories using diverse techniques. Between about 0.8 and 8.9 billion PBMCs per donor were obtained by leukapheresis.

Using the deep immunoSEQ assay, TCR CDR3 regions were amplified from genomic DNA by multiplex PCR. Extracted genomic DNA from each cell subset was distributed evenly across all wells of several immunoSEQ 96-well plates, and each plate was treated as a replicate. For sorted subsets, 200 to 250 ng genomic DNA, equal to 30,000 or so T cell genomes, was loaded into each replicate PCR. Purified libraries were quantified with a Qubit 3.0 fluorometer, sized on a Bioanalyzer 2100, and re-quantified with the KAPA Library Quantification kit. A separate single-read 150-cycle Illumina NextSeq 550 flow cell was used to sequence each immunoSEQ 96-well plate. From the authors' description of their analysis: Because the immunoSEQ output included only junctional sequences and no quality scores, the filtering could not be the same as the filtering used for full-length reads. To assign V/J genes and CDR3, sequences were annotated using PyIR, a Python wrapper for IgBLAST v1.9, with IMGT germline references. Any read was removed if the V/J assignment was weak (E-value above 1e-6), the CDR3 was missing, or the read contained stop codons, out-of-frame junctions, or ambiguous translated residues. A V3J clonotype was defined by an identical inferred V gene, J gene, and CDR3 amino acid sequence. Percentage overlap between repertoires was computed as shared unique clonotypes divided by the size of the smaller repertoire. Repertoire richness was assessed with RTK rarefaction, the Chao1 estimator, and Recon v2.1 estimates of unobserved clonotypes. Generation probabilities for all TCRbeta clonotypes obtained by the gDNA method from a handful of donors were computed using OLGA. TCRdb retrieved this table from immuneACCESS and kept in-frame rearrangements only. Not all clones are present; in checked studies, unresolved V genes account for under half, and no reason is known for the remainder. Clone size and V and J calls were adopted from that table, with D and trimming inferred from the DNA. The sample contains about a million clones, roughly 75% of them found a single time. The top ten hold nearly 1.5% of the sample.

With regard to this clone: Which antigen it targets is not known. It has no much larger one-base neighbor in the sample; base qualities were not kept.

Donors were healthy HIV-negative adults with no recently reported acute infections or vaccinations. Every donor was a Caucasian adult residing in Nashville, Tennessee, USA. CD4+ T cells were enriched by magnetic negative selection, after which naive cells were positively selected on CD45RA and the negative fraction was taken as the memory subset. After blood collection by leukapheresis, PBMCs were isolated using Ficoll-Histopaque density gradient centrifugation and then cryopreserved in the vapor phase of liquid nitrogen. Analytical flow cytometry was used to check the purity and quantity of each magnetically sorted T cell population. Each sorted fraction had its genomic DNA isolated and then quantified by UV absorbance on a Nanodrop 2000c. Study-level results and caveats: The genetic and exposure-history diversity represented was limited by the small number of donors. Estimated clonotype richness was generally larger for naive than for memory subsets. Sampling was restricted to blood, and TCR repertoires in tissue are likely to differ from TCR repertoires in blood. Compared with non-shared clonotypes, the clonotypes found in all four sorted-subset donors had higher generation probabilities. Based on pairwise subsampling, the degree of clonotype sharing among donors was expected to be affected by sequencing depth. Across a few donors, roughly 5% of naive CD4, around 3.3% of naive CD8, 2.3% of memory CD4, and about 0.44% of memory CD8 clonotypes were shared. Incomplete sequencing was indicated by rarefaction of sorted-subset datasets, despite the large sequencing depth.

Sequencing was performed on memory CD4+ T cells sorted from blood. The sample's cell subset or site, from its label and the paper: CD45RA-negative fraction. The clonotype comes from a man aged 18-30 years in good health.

The CDR3 sequence is CASSVEGAGEQYF. The DNA reads as follows: TGTGCCAGCAGTGTGGAGGGGGCAGGAGAGCAGTACTTC. The chain is assembled from TRBV6-1 and TRBJ2-7, and perhaps TRBD1 as D gene, on 7 matching bases. The V end loses 4 bases and the J end loses 7 bases, and a stretch of 14 bases separates them. The cysteine opens and the phenylalanine closes a CDR3 of 13 amino acids. Only CDR3 DNA remains: 39 bases, in frame from the first base. The germline V gene gives CDR1 as MNHNS and CDR2 as SASEGT.